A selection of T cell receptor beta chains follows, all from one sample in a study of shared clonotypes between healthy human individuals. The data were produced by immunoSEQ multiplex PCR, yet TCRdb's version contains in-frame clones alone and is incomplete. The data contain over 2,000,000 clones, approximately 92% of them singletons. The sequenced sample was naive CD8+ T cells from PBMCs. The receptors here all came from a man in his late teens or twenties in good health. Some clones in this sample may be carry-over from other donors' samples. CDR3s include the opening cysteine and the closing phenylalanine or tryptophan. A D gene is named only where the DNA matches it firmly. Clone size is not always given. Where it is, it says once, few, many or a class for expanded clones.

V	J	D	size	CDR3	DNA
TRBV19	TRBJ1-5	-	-	CASSITDQPQHF	TGTGCCAGTAGTATAACCGATCAGCCCCAGCATTTT
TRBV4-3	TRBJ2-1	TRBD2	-	CASSQGTSGSSEQFF	TGCGCCAGCAGCCAAGGGACTAGCGGGAGTAGTGAGCAGTTCTTC
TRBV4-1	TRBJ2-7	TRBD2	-	CASSQAGGGFFVHEQYF	TGCGCCAGCAGCCAAGCGGGCGGGGGGTTTTTCGTCCACGAGCAGTACTTC
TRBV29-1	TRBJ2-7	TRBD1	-	CSVADRGSINYEQYF	TGCAGCGTGGCAGACAGGGGGTCGATTAACTACGAGCAGTACTTC
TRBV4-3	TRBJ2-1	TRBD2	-	CASSQGPGLVNEQFF	TGCGCCAGCAGCCAAGGACCGGGACTAGTCAATGAGCAGTTCTTC
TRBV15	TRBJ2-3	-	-	CATSRGRGTDTQYF	TGTGCCACCAGCAGAGGAAGGGGCACAGATACGCAGTATTTT
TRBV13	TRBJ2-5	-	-	CASSPGGVQETQYF	TGTGCCAGCAGCCCGGGCGGGGTCCAAGAGACCCAGTACTTC
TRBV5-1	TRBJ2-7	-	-	CASSLAPGSYEQYF	TGCGCCAGCAGCTTGGCCCCGGGGTCCTACGAGCAGTACTTC
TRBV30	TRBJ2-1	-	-	CAWSVAYNEQFF	TGTGCCTGGAGTGTCGCCTACAATGAGCAGTTCTTC
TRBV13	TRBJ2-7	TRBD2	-	CASSLGGLGSDEQYF	TGTGCCAGCAGCTTAGGAGGACTAGGATCGGACGAGCAGTACTTC
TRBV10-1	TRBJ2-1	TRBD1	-	CASSELNRGWGINEQFF	TGCGCCAGCAGTGAGCTAAACAGGGGTTGGGGAATCAATGAGCAGTTCTTC
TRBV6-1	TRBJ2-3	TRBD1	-	CASSAHRGGSTDTQYF	TGTGCCAGCAGTGCCCACAGGGGCGGAAGCACAGATACGCAGTATTTT
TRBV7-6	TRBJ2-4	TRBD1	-	CASSVGDRVIGNIQYF	TGTGCCAGCAGCGTAGGAGACAGGGTGATTGGAAACATTCAGTACTTC
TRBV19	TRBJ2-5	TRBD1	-	CASRDRVSETQYF	TGTGCCAGTAGGGACAGGGTTTCAGAGACCCAGTACTTC
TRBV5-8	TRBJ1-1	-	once	CASSLFSDTEAFF	TGTGCCAGCAGCTTGTTTAGCGACACTGAAGCTTTCTTT
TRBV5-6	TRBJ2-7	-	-	CASSPEPRGHYEQYF	TGTGCCAGCAGCCCTGAGCCTCGGGGTCACTACGAGCAGTACTTC
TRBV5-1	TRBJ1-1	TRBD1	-	CASSWGQDLNTEAFF	TGCGCCAGCAGCTGGGGACAGGACCTGAACACTGAAGCTTTCTTT
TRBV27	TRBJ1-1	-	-	CASSTGMNTEAFF	TGTGCCAGCTCGACGGGGATGAACACTGAAGCTTTCTTT
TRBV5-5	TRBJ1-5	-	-	CASSFKGVSNQPQHF	TGTGCCAGCAGCTTTAAGGGAGTCAGCAATCAGCCCCAGCATTTT
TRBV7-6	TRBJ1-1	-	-	CASSYSINTEAFF	TGTGCCAGCAGCTACAGCATAAACACTGAAGCTTTCTTT
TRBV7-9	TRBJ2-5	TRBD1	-	CASSLEYRGHQETQYF	TGTGCCAGCAGCTTGGAATACAGGGGGCACCAAGAGACCCAGTACTTC
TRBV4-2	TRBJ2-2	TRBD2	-	CASSQAALAGGQGTGELFF	TGTGCCAGCAGCCAAGCCGCTCTAGCGGGAGGGCAAGGCACCGGGGAGCTGTTTTTT
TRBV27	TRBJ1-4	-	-	CASSPPGTVEKLFF	TGTGCCAGCAGTCCCCCCGGGACTGTTGAAAAACTGTTTTTT
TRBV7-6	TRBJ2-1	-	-	CASSSGPPNEQFF	TGTGCCAGCAGCTCGGGTCCTCCGAATGAGCAGTTCTTC
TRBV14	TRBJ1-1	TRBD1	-	CASSPALPGQLEAFF	TGTGCCAGCAGCCCTGCCCTACCGGGACAGCTTGAAGCTTTCTTT
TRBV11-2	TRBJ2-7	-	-	CASSWRPGLDSYEQYF	TGTGCCAGCAGCTGGCGTCCGGGACTCGACTCCTACGAGCAGTACTTC
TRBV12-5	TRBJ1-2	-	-	CASGLGQFNYGYTF	TGTGCTAGTGGTTTGGGACAGTTTAACTATGGCTACACCTTC
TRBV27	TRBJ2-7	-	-	CASSLGSTYEQYF	TGTGCCAGCAGTTTGGGAAGCACCTACGAGCAGTACTTC
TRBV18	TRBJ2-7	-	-	CASSRGAYEQYF	TGTGCCAGCTCCCGAGGGGCCTACGAGCAGTACTTC
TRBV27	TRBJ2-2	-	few	CASSSLGELFF	TGTGCCAGCAGTTCTCTCGGGGAGCTGTTTTTT
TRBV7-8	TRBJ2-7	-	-	CASSLASTGGYEQYF	TGTGCCAGCAGCTTAGCCTCGACAGGAGGGTACGAGCAGTACTTC
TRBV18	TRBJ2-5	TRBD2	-	CASSPPTLAEETQYF	TGTGCCAGCTCACCACCGACCCTAGCGGAAGAGACCCAGTACTTC
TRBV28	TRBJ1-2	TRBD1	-	CASSRKGYRGNGYTF	TGTGCCAGCAGCCGAAAAGGTTACAGGGGCAATGGCTACACCTTC
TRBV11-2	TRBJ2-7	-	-	CASSLDPTGLYEQYF	TGTGCCAGCAGCTTAGACCCCACAGGCCTCTACGAGCAGTACTTC
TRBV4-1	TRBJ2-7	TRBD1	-	CASSPGQGPSYEQYF	TGCGCCAGCAGCCCGGGACAGGGGCCCTCCTACGAGCAGTACTTC
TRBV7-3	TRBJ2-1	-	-	CASSPDLGYNEQFF	TGTGCCAGCAGCCCCGACTTGGGGTACAATGAGCAGTTCTTC
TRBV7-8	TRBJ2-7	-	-	CASARRSSYEQYF	TGTGCCAGCGCCAGGAGAAGCTCCTACGAGCAGTACTTC
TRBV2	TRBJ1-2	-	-	CASRSSFNYGYTF	TGTGCCAGCAGATCAAGTTTTAACTATGGCTACACCTTC
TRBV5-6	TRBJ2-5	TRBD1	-	CASSFTRQGEETQYF	TGTGCCAGCAGCTTTACACGCCAGGGGGAAGAGACCCAGTACTTC
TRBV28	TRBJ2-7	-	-	CASARLDEQYF	TGTGCCAGTGCGAGGTTGGACGAGCAGTACTTC
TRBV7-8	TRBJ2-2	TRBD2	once	CASSFPGTSWTGGELFF	TGTGCCAGCAGCTTCCCCGGGACTAGTTGGACGGGTGGGGAGCTGTTTTTT
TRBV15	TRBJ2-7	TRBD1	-	CATSRTRTGRFDEQYF	TGTGCCACCAGCAGAACACGGACAGGGAGGTTCGACGAGCAGTACTTC
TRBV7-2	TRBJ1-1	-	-	CASGGWGGLNTEAFF	TGTGCCAGCGGGGGGTGGGGAGGCTTGAACACTGAAGCTTTCTTT
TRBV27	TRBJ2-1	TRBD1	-	CASRIRGPSYNEQFF	TGTGCCAGCAGGATCAGGGGGCCCTCCTACAATGAGCAGTTCTTC
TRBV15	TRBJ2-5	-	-	CATSRGGPQYQETQYF	TGTGCCACCAGCAGAGGCGGACCTCAGTACCAAGAGACCCAGTACTTC
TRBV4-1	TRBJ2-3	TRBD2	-	CASSQDMGTSITDTQYF	TGCGCCAGCAGCCAAGACATGGGGACTAGCATCACAGATACGCAGTATTTT
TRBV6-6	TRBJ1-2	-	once	CASSYADGSYGYTF	TGTGCCAGCAGTTACGCGGACGGATCATATGGCTACACCTTC
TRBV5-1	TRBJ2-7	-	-	CASSYQGPPAGYEQYF	TGCGCCAGCAGCTACCAGGGACCCCCAGCTGGCTACGAGCAGTACTTC
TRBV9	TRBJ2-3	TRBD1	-	CASSEPLDRATDTQYF	TGTGCCAGCAGCGAGCCCCTCGACAGGGCTACAGATACGCAGTATTTT
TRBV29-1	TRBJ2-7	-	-	CSALDSYEQYF	TGCAGCGCCCTGGACAGCTACGAGCAGTACTTC
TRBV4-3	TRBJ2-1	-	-	CASSQDHGGSNEQFF	TGCGCCAGCAGCCAAGATCATGGAGGAAGTAATGAGCAGTTCTTC
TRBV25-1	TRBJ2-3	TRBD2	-	CASSVTSGRAADTQYF	TGTGCCAGCAGTGTAACTAGCGGGAGGGCCGCAGATACGCAGTATTTT
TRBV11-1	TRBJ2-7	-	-	CASSPPRGGNSYEQYF	TGTGCCAGCAGCCCACCAAGGGGCGGGAACTCCTACGAGCAGTACTTC
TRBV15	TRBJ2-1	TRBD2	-	CATSRDPLRGRPYNEQFF	TGTGCCACCAGCAGAGATCCCCTTCGCGGGAGACCTTACAATGAGCAGTTCTTC